The 5 T cell receptor beta chains presented below share a single source sample, sequenced in a study of cytomegalovirus exposure and HLA in healthy donors. This PCR relied on a set of 60 Vbeta primers and 13 Jbeta primers. Data came from immunoSEQ multiplex PCR; TCRdb stores just in-frame clones and leaves some out. The sample consists of some 160,000 clones, approximately 80% of them appearing once. The sample was PBMCs. These receptors were collected from a male donor in good health and CMV-seronegative.

The DNA of the CDR3 is TGTGCCAGTAGTGACGGAGCGGGAGAGGCCCCCTACGAGCAGTACTTC. Translation gives CASSDGAGEAPYEQYF. The chain couples TRBV19 to TRBJ2-7; 8 bases fit TRBD2. Germline assignment: CDR1 LNHDA and CDR2 SQIVND (reference sequence). Losses at the gene ends were 5 bases for V and 2 bases for J; bases not matched to a gene: 11. This CDR3 has 16 amino acids.

The chain couples TRBV2 to TRBJ2-2, with 7 positions matching TRBD2. The CDR3 spans 16 residues. V dropped 7 bases and J dropped 1; count of bases not matched to a gene: 9. Germline values: CDR1 SNHLY, CDR2 FYNNEI. The CDR3 sequence: CASKIGRGRNTGELFF. The CDR3 coding sequence is TGTGCCAGCAAAATAGGGAGGGGAAGGAACACCGGGGAGCTGTTTTTT.

The J gene is TRBJ2-7, the V gene TRBV19, with a possible D match to TRBD2 (6 bases). Looked up from germline, CDR1 is LNHDA and CDR2 is SQIVND (reference sequence). The CDR3 extends over 14 amino acids. V shed 8 bases and J shed 5 bases, with 19 bases lying between them. The CDR3 spells CASSPGVGRNEQYF. The DNA of the CDR3 is TGTGCCAGTTCCCCGGGGGTCGGCCGGAACGAGCAGTACTTC.

The chain couples TRBV7-2 to TRBJ2-1; 8 nucleotides match TRBD1. With V trimmed by 5 bases and J by 7 bases, 13 bases remained unmatched. The CDR3 covers 16 residues. Germline V gives CDR1 SGHTA, CDR2 FQGNSA. The CDR3 loop reads CASSLSGGDRTNEQFF. For the CDR3, the DNA is TGTGCCAGCAGCCTATCCGGTGGGGACAGGACGAATGAGCAGTTCTTC.

The chain couples TRBV5-1 to TRBJ1-2; tentative D call: TRBD1 (6 bases). Trimming took 3 bases from V and 2 from J, leaving 8 bases between them. Germline CDR1 and CDR2: SGHRS and YFSETQ. The CDR3 totals 13 residues. The CDR3 DNA sequence: TGCGCCAGCAGCTCCCAGGGGAACTATGGCTACACCTTC. Its translation: CASSSQGNYGYTF.